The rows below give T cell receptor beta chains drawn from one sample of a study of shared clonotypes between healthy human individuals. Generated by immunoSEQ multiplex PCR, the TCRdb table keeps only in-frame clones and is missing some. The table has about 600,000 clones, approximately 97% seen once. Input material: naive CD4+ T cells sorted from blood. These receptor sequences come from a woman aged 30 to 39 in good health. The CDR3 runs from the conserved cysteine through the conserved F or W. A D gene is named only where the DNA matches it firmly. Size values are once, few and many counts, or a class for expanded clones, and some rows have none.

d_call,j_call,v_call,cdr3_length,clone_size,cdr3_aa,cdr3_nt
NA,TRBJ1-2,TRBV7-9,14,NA,CASSFGTVNYGYTF,TGTGCCAGCAGCTTTGGGACGGTAAACTATGGCTACACCTTC
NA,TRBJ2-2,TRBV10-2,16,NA,CASSEPGGMWTGELFF,TGCGCCAGCAGTGAACCAGGGGGGATGTGGACCGGGGAGCTGTTTTTT
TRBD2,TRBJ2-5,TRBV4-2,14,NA,CASSQELAGETQYF,TGTGCCAGCAGCCAGGAGCTAGCGGGGGAGACCCAGTACTTC
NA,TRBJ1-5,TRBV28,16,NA,CASSLVRTDSNQPQHF,TGTGCCAGCAGTTTGGTTAGGACTGATAGCAATCAGCCCCAGCATTTT
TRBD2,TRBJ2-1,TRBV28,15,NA,CASSPRLAVYNEQFF,TGTGCCAGCAGTCCTAGACTAGCGGTATACAATGAGCAGTTCTTC
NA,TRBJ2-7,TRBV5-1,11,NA,CASSLVDEQYF,TGCGCCAGCAGCTTGGTCGACGAGCAGTACTTC
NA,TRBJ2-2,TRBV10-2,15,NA,CASSTGAIFTGELFF,TGCGCCAGCTCGACAGGCGCAATTTTCACCGGGGAGCTGTTTTTT
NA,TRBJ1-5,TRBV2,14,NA,CASRQGQSNQPQHF,TGTGCCAGCCGTCAGGGTCAAAGCAATCAGCCCCAGCATTTT
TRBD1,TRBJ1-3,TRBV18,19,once,CASSSGGWDRVASGNTIYF,TGTGCCAGCTCATCCGGAGGATGGGACAGGGTGGCGTCTGGAAACACCATATATTTT
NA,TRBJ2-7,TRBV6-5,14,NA,CASSRRSDSYEQYF,TGTGCCAGCAGCCGAAGGAGTGACTCCTACGAGCAGTACTTC
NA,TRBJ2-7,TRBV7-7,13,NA,CASSLNSNYEQYF,TGTGCCAGCAGCTTGAACAGCAATTACGAGCAGTACTTC
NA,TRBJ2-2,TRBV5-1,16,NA,CASTLRAGLNTGELFF,TGCGCCAGCACCCTGCGGGCAGGGCTGAACACCGGGGAGCTGTTTTTT
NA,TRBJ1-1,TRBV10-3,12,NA,CAISEPGIPAFF,TGTGCCATCAGTGAGCCAGGGATTCCGGCTTTCTTT
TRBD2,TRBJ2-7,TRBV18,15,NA,CASSPRLAGDYEQYF,TGTGCCAGCTCACCTCGTTTAGCGGGGGATTACGAGCAGTACTTC
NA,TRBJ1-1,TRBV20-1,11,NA,CSASGDTEAFF,TGCAGTGCAAGCGGCGACACTGAAGCTTTCTTT
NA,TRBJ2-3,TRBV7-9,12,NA,CASTPVGDTQYF,TGTGCCAGCACCCCAGTGGGAGATACGCAGTATTTT
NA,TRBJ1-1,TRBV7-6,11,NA,CASSPGAEAFF,TGTGCCAGCAGCCCCGGGGCTGAAGCTTTCTTT
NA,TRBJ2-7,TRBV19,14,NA,CASSIRETEAQRYF,TGTGCCAGTAGTATTAGGGAGACCGAGGCGCAGCGGTACTTC
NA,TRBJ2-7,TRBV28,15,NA,CASSNVGTSSYEQYF,TGTGCCAGCAGCAACGTCGGTACCAGCTCCTACGAGCAGTACTTC
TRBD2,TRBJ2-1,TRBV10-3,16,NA,CAIMGERDLTYNEQFF,TGTGCCATCATGGGAGAGCGGGATCTAACCTACAATGAGCAGTTCTTC
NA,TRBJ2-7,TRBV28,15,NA,CASRRTALSSYEQYF,TGTGCCAGCAGGCGGACGGCTCTCAGCTCCTACGAGCAGTACTTC
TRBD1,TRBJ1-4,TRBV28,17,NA,CASSFGGQLATNEKLFF,TGTGCCAGCAGTTTCGGGGGACAGCTTGCAACTAATGAAAAACTGTTTTTT
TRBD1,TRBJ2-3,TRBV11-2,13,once,CASSTQGGDTQYF,TGTGCCAGCAGCACACAGGGGGGAGATACGCAGTATTTT
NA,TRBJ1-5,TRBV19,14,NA,CASSNWAVGQPQHF,TGTGCCAGTAGTAATTGGGCCGTGGGTCAGCCCCAGCATTTT
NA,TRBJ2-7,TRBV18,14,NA,CASSPVPGNYEQYF,TGTGCCAGCTCACCAGTGCCAGGGAACTACGAGCAGTACTTC
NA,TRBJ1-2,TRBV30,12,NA,CAWYGPSGGYTF,TGTGCCTGGTATGGACCGAGCGGGGGCTACACCTTC
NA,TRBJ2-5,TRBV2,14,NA,CASSESRDQETQYF,TGTGCCAGCAGTGAAAGTAGAGACCAAGAGACCCAGTACTTC
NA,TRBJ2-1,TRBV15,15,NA,CATSRDQGSYNEQFF,TGTGCCACCAGCAGGGATCAGGGGTCCTACAATGAGCAGTTCTTC
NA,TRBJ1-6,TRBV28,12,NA,CASSEPNSPLHF,TGTGCCAGCAGTGAACCGAATTCACCCCTCCACTTT
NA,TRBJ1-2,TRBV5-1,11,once,CASIGTNGYTF,TGCGCCAGCATAGGCACCAATGGCTACACCTTC
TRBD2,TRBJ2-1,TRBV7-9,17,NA,CASSARTSGNSYNEQFF,TGTGCCAGCAGCGCCCGGACTAGCGGCAACTCCTACAATGAGCAGTTCTTC
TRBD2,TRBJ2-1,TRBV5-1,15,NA,CASSTSGTSYNEQFF,TGCGCCAGCAGCACGTCCGGGACTAGCTACAATGAGCAGTTCTTC
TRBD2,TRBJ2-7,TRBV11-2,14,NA,CASRIAGVPGEQYF,TGTGCCAGCAGAATAGCGGGAGTCCCGGGCGAGCAGTACTTC
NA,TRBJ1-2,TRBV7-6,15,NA,CASSPLSGDNYGYTF,TGTGCCAGCAGCCCCCTTTCAGGGGACAACTATGGCTACACCTTC
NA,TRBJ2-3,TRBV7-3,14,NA,CASSFAGIADTQYF,TGTGCCAGCAGCTTCGCGGGAATCGCAGATACGCAGTATTTT
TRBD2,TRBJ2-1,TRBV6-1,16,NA,CASSALAGGGINEQFF,TGTGCCAGCAGTGCTCTAGCGGGAGGGGGAATCAATGAGCAGTTCTTC
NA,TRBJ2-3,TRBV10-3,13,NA,CAIGAASTDTQYF,TGTGCCATCGGGGCAGCTAGCACAGATACGCAGTATTTT
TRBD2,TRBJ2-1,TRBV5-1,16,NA,CASSSPGLAGYNEQFF,TGCGCCAGCAGCTCGCCGGGACTAGCGGGTTACAATGAGCAGTTCTTC
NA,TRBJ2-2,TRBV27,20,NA,CASSFLGLFGGLLPVAELFF,TGTGCCAGCAGTTTTCTTGGACTCTTCGGCGGACTGCTGCCCGTAGCGGAGCTGTTTTTT
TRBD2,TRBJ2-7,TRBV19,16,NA,CASSLLAGDPSYEQYF,TGTGCCAGTAGTCTACTAGCGGGAGACCCCTCCTACGAGCAGTACTTC
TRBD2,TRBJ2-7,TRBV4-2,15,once,CASSLRLAGDHEQYF,TGTGCCAGCAGCCTCAGACTAGCGGGAGACCACGAGCAGTACTTC
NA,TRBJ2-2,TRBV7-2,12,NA,CASSWNTGELFF,TGTGCCAGCAGCTGGAACACCGGGGAGCTGTTTTTT
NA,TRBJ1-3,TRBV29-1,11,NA,CGVVPGNTIYF,TGCGGGGTTGTACCTGGAAACACCATATATTTT
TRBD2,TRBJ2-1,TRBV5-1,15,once,CASSRLAGRDNEQFF,TGCGCCAGCAGCCGACTAGCGGGAAGGGACAATGAGCAGTTCTTC
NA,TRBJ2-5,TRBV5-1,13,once,CASSLQIAETQYF,TGCGCCAGCAGCTTGCAAATTGCGGAGACCCAGTACTTC
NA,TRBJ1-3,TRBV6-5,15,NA,CASSYSTDSGNTIYF,TGTGCCAGCAGTTACTCTACAGATTCTGGAAACACCATATATTTT
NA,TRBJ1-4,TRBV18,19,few,CASSPRDYNRRDKKEKLFF,TGTGCCAGCTCACCTCGGGACTACAATCGGCGGGACAAGAAGGAAAAACTGTTTTTT
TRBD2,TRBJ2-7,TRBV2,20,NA,CASRESLLGQLTSGRYEQYF,TGTGCCAGCAGGGAATCCCTCCTCGGACAGTTGACTAGCGGACGTTACGAGCAGTACTTC
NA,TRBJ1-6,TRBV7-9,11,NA,CPTPRGSPLHF,TGTCCCACACCTAGGGGTTCACCCCTCCACTTT